This is a list of T cell receptor beta chains from one sample in a study of T-cell reconstitution after alpha-beta-depleted transplantation in children. TCRdb re-called the PCR reads with MiXCR, one entry per CDR3 protein. The table has 450,000 to 600,000 distinct CDR3 sequences, 10% seen once; the top ten hold roughly 2.1%. The specimen comprised PBMCs, sampled before TCRalphabeta/CD19-depleted stem cell transplant. The receptors shown here come from a child aged 2-15 years with inherited bone marrow failure, due to receive a stem cell transplant. CDR3s include the opening cysteine and the closing phenylalanine or tryptophan. D genes are given only for firm matches. The size of a clone is reported for some rows only, either as once, few or many, or as a class for expanded clones.

j_call	v_call	clone_size	d_call	cdr3_nt	cdr3_aa
TRBJ1-2	TRBV7-2	many	-	TGTGCCAGCAGCTATGGACACTCTAGGGGCTACACCTTC	CASSYGHSRGYTF
TRBJ2-3	TRBV5-6	many	-	TGTGCCAGCAGCTTCGCAGGGGCAGGAGATACGCAGTATTTT	CASSFAGAGDTQYF
TRBJ2-1	TRBV5-5	many	-	TGTGCCAGCAGCTTGCACAGGGACTATGAGCAGTTCTTC	CASSLHRDYEQFF
TRBJ2-2	TRBV6-1	many	-	TGTGCCAGCAGGACCTTGAACACCGGGGAGCTGTTTTTT	CASRTLNTGELFF
TRBJ2-3	TRBV19	few	-	TGTGCCAGTAGTAATCCTCCCGAGGCAGATACGCAGTATTTT	CASSNPPEADTQYF
TRBJ2-7	TRBV5-1	many	-	TGCGCCAGCAGCTTGGTGCCAGGGGGGGAGCAGTACTTC	CASSLVPGGEQYF
TRBJ2-7	TRBV7-2	few	-	TGTGCCAGCAGCTTAAGGGGCGTCGCGGTCCCTGAAGAGCAGTACTTC	CASSLRGVAVPEEQYF
TRBJ2-5	TRBV5-1	many	TRBD2	TGCGCCAGCAGCTTGGGGAGACTAGCGGACCAAGAGACCCAGTACTTC	CASSLGRLADQETQYF
TRBJ2-4	TRBV12-3/TRBV12-4	-	-	TGTGCCAGCGGGGGAGAAAGCATTCAGTACTTC	CASGGESIQYF
TRBJ2-1	TRBV6-1	many	-	TGTGCCAGCAGTGGAGGGACCGCCTGGGTCAATGAGCAGTTCTTC	CASSGGTAWVNEQFF
TRBJ1-4	TRBV7-2	many	-	TGTGCCAGCAGCTTAAGGCCATCATGGGCAACTAATGAAAAACTGTTTTTT	CASSLRPSWATNEKLFF
TRBJ1-6	TRBV25-1	many	-	TGTGCCACTTCGCTCATCCACAGGGATTCACCCCTCCACTTT	CATSLIHRDSPLHF
TRBJ1-4	TRBV6-1	few	TRBD1	TGTGCCAGCAGTCGGACAGGGCGGGCTGAAGGAAAACTGTTTTTT	CASSRTGRAEGKLFF
TRBJ2-7	TRBV5-5	many	-	TGTGCCAGCAGCTTGCGGGGCGCCTCCTACGAGCAGTACTTC	CASSLRGASYEQYF
TRBJ2-3	TRBV9	-	-	TGTGCCAGCGGGGGCATCGACGCAGATACGCAGTATTTT	CASGGIDADTQYF
TRBJ2-1	TRBV20-1	many	-	TGCAGTGCTAGAGTGTCGGGCCAGCACAATGAGCAGTTCTTC	CSARVSGQHNEQFF